Shown below are 23 T cell receptor beta chains from a single sample sequenced in a study of cytomegalovirus exposure and HLA in healthy donors. This PCR relied on a set of 60 Vbeta primers and 13 Jbeta primers. Method: immunoSEQ multiplex PCR; TCRdb's copy keeps in-frame clones and lacks some. The sample contains under 90,000 clones, 75% to 85% of which appear only once. Sequencing was carried out using PBMCs. These receptors were taken from a man aged 45-65 years in good health and CMV-seropositive.

The chain recombines TRBV6-1 with TRBJ2-2; 7 bases match TRBD2. This CDR3 contains 17 residues. Germline CDR1 reads MNHNS; CDR2 reads SASEGT. J gave up 7 bases and V 0 bases, and 11 bases lay outside the gene matches. CDR3 nucleotide sequence: TGTGCCAGCAGTGAAGCAGGACTAGGACGTCGGGGCGGGGAGCTGTTTTTT. Amino acid sequence: CASSEAGLGRRGGELFF.

The gene calls are TRBV4-3 and TRBJ2-7; perhaps TRBD2 as D (5 bases). The germline CDR1 and CDR2 sequences are LGHNA and YSLEER. The V gene lost 0 bases and the J gene lost 3 bases, with 9 bases spanning the gap. The CDR3 spans 14 residues. CDR3 loop: CASSQDQRYYEQYF. The CDR3 DNA is TGCGCCAGCAGCCAAGATCAGCGGTACTACGAGCAGTACTTC.

This clone has more than one count but fewer than ten. An end of the junction differs from the germline gene, which may be a read error. The chain couples TRBV7-9 to TRBJ2-7; 12 positions match TRBD2. CDR1 is SEHNR, CDR2 FQNEAQ, per germline (reference sequence). The CDR3 loop spans 14 amino acids. CDR3 sequence (DNA): TGTTCCAGCGTTCTAGCGGGAGGGCCGGGAGAGCAGTACTTC. Amino acid sequence: CSSVLAGGPGEQYF.

This chain joins TRBV30 and TRBJ2-7, with D perhaps matching TRBD1 (6 bases). The CDR3 is 11 residues long. CDR1 and CDR2 from the germline V gene are GTSNPN and SVGIG (reference sequence). The CDR3 DNA is TGTGCTGTCACGACAGGCCGGGAGCAGTACTTC. It yields the protein CAVTTGREQYF.

The chain is built from TRBV6-1 and TRBJ2-5, with D possibly TRBD1 on 5 matching bases. Trimming took 5 bases from V and 5 from J, leaving 15 bases between them. The germline V gene has CDR1 MNHNS and CDR2 SASEGT. The CDR3 loop spans 14 amino acids. CDR3 sequence (DNA): TGTGCCAGCAGTTATCCAGGGCAGTGGGAGACCCAGTACTTC. It codes for CASSYPGQWETQYF.

The rearrangement links TRBV12-5 to TRBJ2-3; no reliable D call. The CDR3 runs 15 residues. From germline, CDR1 is LGHNT and CDR2 FRNRAP. V was trimmed by 1 base and J by 2 bases, leaving 10 bases between them. CDR3 DNA: TGTGCTAGTGGTTTGGCCACAACTAACACAGATACGCAGTATTTT. Its protein is CASGLATTNTDTQYF.

This chain links TRBV5-1 with TRBJ1-4; the D gene is possibly TRBD1 (5 bases). The V end lost 0 bases, the J end lost 7 bases, and 10 bases lay between the germline ends. The length of the CDR3 is 14 residues. Germline assignment: CDR1 SGHRS and CDR2 YFSETQ. In nucleotides, the CDR3 is TGCGCCAGCAGCTTGGCGGGGGTTAGTGAAAAACTGTTTTTT. Translation: CASSLAGVSEKLFF.

Comment on this clone: A read error may produce the germline difference seen at one junction end. The chain uses TRBV28 and TRBJ2-1; 10 bases agree with TRBD2. The CDR3 length is 16 residues. The germline gives CDR1 MDHEN, CDR2 SYDVKM. The DNA of the CDR3 is TGTGCCAGCAGTACGATCCTAGCGGGGGACGACAATGAGCGGTTCTTC. It codes for CASSTILAGDDNERFF.

This clone showed up just once. The V call is TRBV7-2, the J call TRBJ1-5, with 9 bases aligning to TRBD1. Germline V gene lookup returns CDR1 SGHTA and CDR2 FQGNSA. The trim removed 3 bases at V and 6 bases at J, leaving 6 bases unmatched. The CDR3 is 15 amino acids. The CDR3 nucleotides read TGTGCCAGCAGCTTCCGGACAGGGGAAATTCAGCCCCAGCATTTT. This sequence encodes CASSFRTGEIQPQHF. Full variable domain (missing parts from reference TRBV7-2 and TRBJ1-5): GAGVSQSPSNKVTEKGKDVELRCDPISGHTALYWYRQSLGQGLEFLIYFQGNSAPDKSGLPSDRFSAERTGGSVSTLTIQRTQQEDSAVYLCASSFRTGEIQPQHFGDGTRLSIL.

V usage is TRBV18 and J usage is TRBJ2-7; 12 nucleotides align to TRBD2. The CDR3 sequence is 19 residues long. J lost 0 bases, V lost 2 bases, and 11 bases had no gene match. CDR1 is KGHSH, CDR2 LQKENI, per germline. CDR3 DNA: TGTGCCAGCTCACCATTAGGACTAGCGGGGCAAAAGAGCTCCTACGAGCAGTACTTC. This gives the protein CASSPLGLAGQKSSYEQYF.

The chain joins TRBV18 to TRBJ1-2; 10 nucleotides agree with TRBD1. The germline gives CDR1 KGHSH, CDR2 LQKENI. This CDR3 is 16 amino acids long. The V gene end was trimmed by 2 bases and the J gene end by 8 bases; junction bases not matched to a gene: 11. CDR3 DNA sequence: TGTGCCAGCTCACCATCTTCACGTGGACAGGGGGTGGGCTACACCTTC. As protein: CASSPSSRGQGVGYTF.

This clone was seen a single time. The V gene is TRBV11-3, the J gene TRBJ1-2; possible D gene TRBD1, 6 bases. The CDR3 has 15 residues. The germline V gene encodes CDR1 SGHNT and CDR2 YENEEA. The V gene lost 5 bases and the J gene lost 4 bases, with 17 bases spanning the gap. Written as DNA, the CDR3 is TGTGCCAGCAGCCGCACTGCGGACAGCGCCTATGGCTACACCTTC. Encoded protein: CASSRTADSAYGYTF.

With regard to this clone: Other DNA sequences of this sample code for an identical CDR3. The rearrangement uses TRBV19 and TRBJ2-1, with 9 bases aligning to TRBD2. Losses at the gene ends were 6 bases for V and 2 bases for J; bases not matched to a gene: 8. The germline CDR1 and CDR2 sequences are LNHDA and SQIVND (reference sequence). The CDR3 contains 16 residues. The CDR3 DNA reads TGTGCCAGTAGCATATCAGCTAGCGGGACCTACAATGAGCAGTTCTTC. It specifies CASSISASGTYNEQFF.

This clone was recorded only once. The chain couples TRBV4-2 to TRBJ2-5; the D is unclear. The end of the DNA fits TRBJ2-7 better, so the J call may be wrong. Germline CDR1 reads LGHNA; CDR2 reads YNFKEQ. This CDR3 spans 14 amino acids. CDR3: CASSQSPEAYEQYF. The CDR3 DNA sequence: TGTGCCAGCAGCCAAAGTCCTGAGGCCTACGAGCAGTACTTC.

The rearrangement uses TRBV19 and TRBJ2-1, with 13 nucleotides matching TRBD2. The V segment lost 1 base and the J segment 9 bases; nucleotides outside the gene matches: 9. The CDR3 is 17 residues long. Germline-derived CDR1 and CDR2 are LNHDA and SQIVND (reference sequence). CDR3 in amino acids: CASSIVSPGLAGFEQFF. CDR3 coding DNA: TGTGCCAGTAGTATAGTTTCCCCGGGACTAGCGGGGTTTGAGCAGTTCTTC.

The V gene is TRBV2, the J gene TRBJ2-2, with D possibly TRBD1 on 7 matching bases. The CDR3 length is 14 residues. The V and J ends lost 2 bases and 4 bases respectively, with 8 bases between them. Germline lookup yields CDR1 SNHLY and CDR2 FYNNEI. CDR3 amino acids: CASSEQGGTGELFF. CDR3 nucleotides: TGTGCCAGCAGTGAACAGGGGGGCACCGGGGAGCTGTTTTTT.

This chain links TRBV18 with TRBJ2-7; 7 bases are shared with TRBD1. CDR1 and CDR2 (germline): KGHSH, LQKENI. Unmatched junction bases numbered 9, after V lost 0 bases and J lost 7 bases. This CDR3 contains 15 residues. CDR3 in amino acids: CASSPPENRGGEQYF. The CDR3 DNA reads as TGTGCCAGCTCACCACCGGAGAACAGGGGCGGAGAGCAGTACTTC.

This clone has only a few counts. This chain joins TRBV5-1 and TRBJ1-6; 7 bases line up with TRBD1. V dropped 0 bases and J dropped 8; count of bases not matched to a gene: 14. The germline V gene has CDR1 SGHRS and CDR2 YFSETQ. CDR3 length: 18 amino acids. CDR3 DNA sequence: TGCGCCAGCAGCTTGGGGGACGACAGGGAGAAGTCGTATTCACCCCTCCACTTT. Residues: CASSLGDDREKSYSPLHF. Based on the CDR3 plus reference TRBV5-1 and TRBJ1-6, the full variable domain is KAGVTQTPRYLIKTRGQQVTLSCSPISGHRSVSWYQQTPGQGLQFLFEYFSETQRNKGNFPGRFSGRQFSNSRSEMNVSTLELGDSALYLCASSLGDDREKSYSPLHFGNGTRLTVT.

The rearrangement links TRBV20-1 to TRBJ2-1; perhaps TRBD2 as D (5 bases). Per germline, CDR1 DFQATT and CDR2 SNEGSKA (reference sequence). The CDR3 length is 11 residues. Trimming stripped 7 bases from V and 5 bases from J, with 9 bases between. The CDR3 DNA sequence: TGCAGTGGGACTTTTGACAATGAGCAGTTCTTC. Protein sequence: CSGTFDNEQFF.

CDR3 amino acids: CASSSQGLNEQFF. In DNA, the CDR3 is TGTGCCAGCAGTTCCCAGGGTCTCAATGAGCAGTTCTTC. The rearrangement links TRBV6-5 to TRBJ2-1, with a weak D call TRBD1 (5 bases). Trimming left V 4 bases short and J 6 bases short, with 10 bases between. The CDR3 contains 13 residues. The germline gives CDR1 MNHEY, CDR2 SVGAGI.

This chain joins TRBV6-6 and TRBJ2-3; D unresolved. This CDR3 is built from 13 residues. Trimming shortened V by 7 bases and J by 4 bases, and 12 bases separated the two germline ends. Germline V gene lookup returns CDR1 MNHNY and CDR2 SVGAGI (reference sequence). CDR3 sequence: CASNLQAADTQYF. Written as DNA, the CDR3 is TGTGCCAGCAACCTGCAGGCTGCAGATACGCAGTATTTT.

This clone showed up just a few times. V usage is TRBV7-8 and J usage is TRBJ2-3; 11 bases match TRBD2. The length of the CDR3 is 15 residues. The V and J ends lost 4 bases and 11 bases, in that order; junction bases with no gene match: 11. Per germline, CDR1 SGHVS and CDR2 FQNEAQ. In DNA form, the CDR3 reads TGTGCCAGCAGCTCGACTAGCGGGGACACTTTTATGCAGTATTTT. It encodes CASSSTSGDTFMQYF.

The chain carries TRBV25-1 and TRBJ2-5; D may be TRBD1 (5 bases). The J call may be in error: the DNA end matches TRBJ2-7 better. The CDR3 covers 10 residues. The germline V gene has CDR1 MGHDK and CDR2 SYGVNS. The CDR3 nucleotides are TGTGCCAGTGCAGGGCACGAGCAGTACTTC. Protein: CASAGHEQYF.